The 22 T cell receptor beta chains in this list originate from one sample, sequenced in a study of shared clonotypes between healthy human individuals. The table came from immunoSEQ multiplex PCR; TCRdb's copy has only in-frame clones and leaves some out. The sample lists under 1,100,000 clones, about 75% occurring once. The sample was memory CD4+ T cells sorted from blood. Subset noted: CD45RA-negative fraction. Receptors were obtained from a man between 18 and 35 years old in good health.

This clone was seen only once. The gene calls are TRBV5-1 and TRBJ2-7, with D maybe TRBD1 (6 bases). V was clipped by 2 bases and J by 5 bases, with 14 bases between them. CDR3 length: 14 amino acids. CDR1 and CDR2 from the germline V gene are SGHRS and YFSETQ. CDR3: CASSFTGIGDEQYF. The CDR3 nucleotides read TGCGCCAGCAGCTTCACAGGGATTGGCGACGAGCAGTACTTC.

This rearrangement joins TRBV29-1 to TRBJ2-7; TRBD1 matches at 10 bases. V shed 7 bases and J 4 bases; nucleotides not matched to a gene: 16. The CDR3 contains 16 residues. Germline-derived CDR1 and CDR2 are SQVTM and ANQGSEA. The CDR3: CSAQKGRDRGAYEQYF. Written as DNA, the CDR3 is TGCAGCGCCCAAAAGGGGCGGGACAGGGGTGCGTACGAGCAGTACTTC.

This sequence joins TRBV7-7 and TRBJ2-5; 13 nucleotides align to TRBD2. Germline lookup yields CDR1 SSHAT and CDR2 FNYEAQ (reference sequence). The CDR3 sequence is 15 residues long. The CDR3 DNA follows: TGTGCTAGTGCGGGACTAGCGGGGTACCAAGAGACCCAGTACTTC. Its translation: CASAGLAGYQETQYF.

J is TRBJ1-2 and V is TRBV7-9; possible D gene TRBD1, 5 bases. With 5 bases removed from V and 4 bases from J, the gap between germline ends came to 11 bases. The CDR3 is 13 residues long. Germline values: CDR1 SEHNR, CDR2 FQNEAQ (reference sequence). As DNA, the CDR3 is TGTGCCAGCAGCCGGGACGGAGTCTATGGCTACACCTTC. Its protein is CASSRDGVYGYTF.

Details on this clone: Germline and junction disagree at one end, which may indicate a read error. The chain joins TRBV25-1 to TRBJ2-5; D gene uncertain. The CDR3 consists of 14 residues. The germline CDR1 and CDR2 sequences are MGHDK and SYGVNS. This CDR3 reads CASTPGGRREAQYF. CDR3 bases: TGTGCCAGCACCCCTGGCGGCCGCCGAGAGGCCCAGTACTTC.

The sample holds one count of this clone. This CDR3 reads CASSFFSGSNTEAFF. CDR3 in DNA: TGTGCCAGCAGCTTCTTTTCCGGGTCCAACACTGAAGCTTTCTTT. The V and J genes are TRBV11-2 and TRBJ1-1; no clear D gene. Between the trimmed V and J ends, which lost 3 bases and 2 bases, there was a span of 13 bases. CDR1 and CDR2 from the germline V gene are SGHAT and FQNNGV. The CDR3 extends over 15 amino acids.

Comment on this clone: Other DNA sequences in this sample translate to the same CDR3. The chain carries TRBV6-6 and TRBJ1-1, with unresolved D. The CDR3 contains 11 residues. From germline, CDR1 is MNHNY and CDR2 SVGAGI (reference sequence). Trimming cost V 5 bases and J 5 bases, with 6 bases left between them. Here the CDR3 DNA reads TGTGCCAGCAGTCCCCGGACTGAAGCTTTCTTT. Translating gives CASSPRTEAFF.

The V and J genes are TRBV5-5 and TRBJ2-7, with 7 positions matching TRBD1. V shed 6 bases and J 3 bases; nucleotides not matched to a gene: 9. The CDR3 has 14 residues. The germline V gene encodes CDR1 SGHKS and CDR2 YYEKEE (reference sequence). This CDR3 reads CASTPIWTGYEQYF. The CDR3 coding sequence is TGTGCCAGCACCCCCATTTGGACAGGCTACGAGCAGTACTTC. Filled out from reference TRBV5-5 and TRBJ2-7, the complete variable domain reads DAGVTQSPTHLIKTRGQQVTLRCSPISGHKSVSWYQQVLGQGPQFIFQYYEKEERGRGNFPDRFSARQFPNYSSELNVNALLLGDSALYLCASTPIWTGYEQYFGPGTRLTVT.

This clone occurred a few times. The chain has TRBV14 and TRBJ1-1; D uncertain. V gave up 4 bases and J gave up 4 bases, with 13 bases separating them. The CDR3 covers 14 residues. The germline V gene has CDR1 SGHDN and CDR2 FVKESK. CDR3 nucleotides: TGTGCCAGCAGCCCATACGTGGGAACCACTGAAGCTTTCTTT. Protein product: CASSPYVGTTEAFF.

This chain links TRBV11-3 with TRBJ2-6; unclear D gene. V lost 0 bases to trimming and J lost 1 base, with 10 bases between them. Germline V lookup: CDR1 SGHNT, CDR2 YENEEA. The CDR3 extends over 17 amino acids. The CDR3 loop is CASSLDRWGSGANVLTF. In DNA, the CDR3 is TGTGCCAGCAGCTTAGATCGATGGGGTTCTGGGGCCAACGTCCTGACTTTC.

The V and J genes are TRBV2 and TRBJ2-7; tentatively, D is TRBD1 or TRBD2 (5 bases each). There are 15 residues in the CDR3. Germline V CDR1 and CDR2: SNHLY, FYNNEI. Deletions cut 2 bases from V and 3 bases from J, with 14 bases between. For the CDR3, the DNA is TGTGCCAGCAGTGAAAGGGGACCAATGTTCTACGAGCAGTACTTC. This codes for CASSERGPMFYEQYF.

The sample holds a few counts of this clone. The CDR3 here is CASGEPGLESTGELFF. The CDR3 bases are TGTGCCAGTGGGGAACCGGGACTAGAGTCTACCGGGGAGCTGTTTTTT. The chain joins TRBV6-6 to TRBJ2-2; 8 nucleotides agree with TRBD2. Germline CDR1 reads MNHNY; CDR2 reads SVGAGI (reference sequence). The junction had 14 bases not matched to a gene; V was cut back by 9 bases and J by 5 bases. The CDR3 is 16 residues long.

The chain carries TRBV19 and TRBJ1-1; TRBD1 might be the D (5 bases). CDR3 length: 15 amino acids. Between the trimmed V and J ends, which lost 3 bases and 2 bases, there was a span of 13 bases. The germline V gene encodes CDR1 LNHDA and CDR2 SQIVND (reference sequence). The CDR3 loop is CASSMGDLYNTEAFF. The CDR3 DNA follows: TGTGCCAGTAGTATGGGGGACCTCTATAACACTGAAGCTTTCTTT.

The J gene is TRBJ1-2, the V gene TRBV27, with D possibly being TRBD1 (6 bases). In germline, CDR1 is MNHEY, CDR2 SMNVEV (reference sequence). The germline V and J ends were trimmed by 6 bases and 3 bases, with 17 bases remaining between them. The CDR3 runs to 15 residues. Here the CDR3 DNA reads TGTGCCAGCAGAACATTTCTGGGGGGCGACTATGGCTACACCTTC. Translated: CASRTFLGGDYGYTF.

The J gene is TRBJ2-7, the V gene TRBV6-5; 9 bases align to TRBD2. CDR1 MNHEY and CDR2 SVGAGI come from the germline V gene. The V gene end was trimmed by 0 bases and the J gene end by 6 bases; junction bases not matched to a gene: 9. The CDR3 has 16 residues. The CDR3, as DNA: TGTGCCAGCAGTTACTCAGGGCTAGCGGGAATCCGCGAGCAGTACTTC. It codes for CASSYSGLAGIREQYF.

CDR3 in amino acids: CASSGYYGYTF. The CDR3 DNA follows: TGTGCCAGCAGTGGTTACTATGGCTACACCTTC. The chain recombines TRBV6-5 with TRBJ1-2, with D uncertain. The CDR3 is 11 residues long. Trimming removed 5 bases from V and 3 bases from J, with 4 bases in between. Germline V gene sequence: CDR1 MNHEY, CDR2 SVGAGI.

This chain connects TRBV5-1 to TRBJ2-1; D is uncertain. The germline V gene encodes CDR1 SGHRS and CDR2 YFSETQ. Deletions cut 1 base from V and 6 bases from J, with 11 bases between. The CDR3 has 14 amino acids. The chain's CDR3 is CASSLTPPGNEQFF. The CDR3 bases are TGCGCCAGCAGCTTGACCCCCCCGGGCAATGAGCAGTTCTTC.

This clone was observed a few times. V usage is TRBV6-1 and J usage is TRBJ2-7; unclear D gene. The CDR3 is 14 amino acids. V gave up 7 bases and J gave up 0 bases, with 13 bases separating them. The germline CDR1 and CDR2 sequences are MNHNS and SASEGT. The CDR3 DNA reads TGTGCCAGCATTCAACGGTCGTTCTCCTACGAGCAGTACTTC. Encoded protein: CASIQRSFSYEQYF.

This clone was observed a handful of times. V gene TRBV29-1 combines with J gene TRBJ1-1; no clear D gene. Germline lookup yields CDR1 SQVTM and CDR2 ANQGSEA. With 4 bases removed from V and 4 bases from J, the gap between germline ends came to 13 bases. The CDR3 runs to 13 residues. CDR3 nucleotide sequence: TGCAGCGTTGTTGAGGGCTTGGGCACTGAAGCTTTCTTT. This sequence encodes CSVVEGLGTEAFF.

This clone was seen ten or more times. V gene TRBV19 combines with J gene TRBJ2-7, with no clear D. The CDR3 covers 14 residues. Trimming removed 6 bases from V and 0 bases from J, with 12 bases in between. Germline values: CDR1 LNHDA, CDR2 SQIVND (reference sequence). The CDR3 protein is CASRALADSYEQYF. Here the CDR3 DNA reads TGTGCCAGTAGGGCCCTTGCCGACTCCTACGAGCAGTACTTC. Full variable domain (remainder filled in from reference TRBV19 and TRBJ2-7): DGGITQSPKYLFRKEGQNVTLSCEQNLNHDAMYWYRQDPGQGLRLIYYSQIVNDFQKGDIAEGYSVSREKKESFPLTVTSAQKNPTAFYLCASRALADSYEQYFGPGTRLTVT.

This clone was picked up one time. Germline and junction disagree at one end, which may indicate a read error. V is TRBV10-2 and J is TRBJ2-5; 10 bases agree with TRBD2. Looked up from germline, CDR1 is WSHSY and CDR2 is SAAADI. The length of the CDR3 is 16 residues. The CDR3 spells CASGDPGLASGETQYF. The CDR3 bases are TGCGCCAGCGGTGATCCGGGACTAGCGAGTGGAGAGACCCAGTACTTC.

CDR3 coding DNA: TGTGCCAGTAGTATGGCTGGGACAGGGGGAAGTTCACCCCTCCACTTT. Translating gives CASSMAGTGGSSPLHF. The chain has TRBV19 and TRBJ1-6; TRBD1 aligns across 11 bases. The CDR3 totals 16 residues. The germline V gene encodes CDR1 LNHDA and CDR2 SQIVND (reference sequence). Losses at the gene ends were 3 bases for V and 9 bases for J; bases not matched to a gene: 7.